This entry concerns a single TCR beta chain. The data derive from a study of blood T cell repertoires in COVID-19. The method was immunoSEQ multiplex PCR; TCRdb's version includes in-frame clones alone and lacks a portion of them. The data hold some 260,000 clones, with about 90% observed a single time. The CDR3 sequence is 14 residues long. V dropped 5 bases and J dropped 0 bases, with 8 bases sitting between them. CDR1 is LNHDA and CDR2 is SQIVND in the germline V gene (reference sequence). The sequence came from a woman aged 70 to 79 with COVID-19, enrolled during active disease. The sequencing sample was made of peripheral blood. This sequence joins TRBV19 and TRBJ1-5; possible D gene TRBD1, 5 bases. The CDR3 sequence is CASSWGLSNQPQHF. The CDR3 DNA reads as TGTGCCAGTAGTTGGGGACTTAGCAATCAGCCCCAGCATTTT.